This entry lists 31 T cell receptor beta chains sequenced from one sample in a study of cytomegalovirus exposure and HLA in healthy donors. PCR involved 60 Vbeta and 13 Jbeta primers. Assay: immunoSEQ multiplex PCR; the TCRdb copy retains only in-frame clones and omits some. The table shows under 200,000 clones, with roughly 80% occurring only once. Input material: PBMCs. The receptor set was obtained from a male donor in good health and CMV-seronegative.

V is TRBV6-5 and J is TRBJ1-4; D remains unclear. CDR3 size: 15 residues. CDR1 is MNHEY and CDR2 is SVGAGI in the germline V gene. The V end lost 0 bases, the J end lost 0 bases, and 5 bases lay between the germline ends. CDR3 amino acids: CASSYSGATNEKLFF. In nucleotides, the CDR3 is TGTGCCAGCAGTTACTCGGGCGCAACTAATGAAAAACTGTTTTTT.

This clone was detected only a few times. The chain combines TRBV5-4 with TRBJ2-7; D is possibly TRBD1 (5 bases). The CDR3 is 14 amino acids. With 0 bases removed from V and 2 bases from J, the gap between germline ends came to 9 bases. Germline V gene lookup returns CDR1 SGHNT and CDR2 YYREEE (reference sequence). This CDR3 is CASSLVGATYEQYF. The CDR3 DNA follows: TGTGCCAGCAGCTTGGTTGGGGCAACCTACGAGCAGTACTTC.

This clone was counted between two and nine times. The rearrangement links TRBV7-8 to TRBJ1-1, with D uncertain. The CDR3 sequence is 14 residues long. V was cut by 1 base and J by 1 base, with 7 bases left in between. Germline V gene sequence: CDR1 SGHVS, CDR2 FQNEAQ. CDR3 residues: CASSLVLKNTEAFF. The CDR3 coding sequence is TGTGCCAGCAGCTTAGTTCTTAAGAACACTGAAGCTTTCTTT.

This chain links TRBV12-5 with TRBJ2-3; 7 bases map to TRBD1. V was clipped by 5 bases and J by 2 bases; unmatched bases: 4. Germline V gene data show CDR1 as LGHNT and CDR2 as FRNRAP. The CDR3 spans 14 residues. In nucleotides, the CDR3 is TGTGCTAGTGGTCTACAGGGGTCCACAGATACGCAGTATTTT. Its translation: CASGLQGSTDTQYF.

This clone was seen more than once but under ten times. The CDR3 loop reads CASSLEQGRTEAFF. CDR3 sequence (DNA): TGTGCCAGCAGCTTGGAACAGGGGAGGACTGAAGCTTTCTTT. This chain uses TRBV5-6 with TRBJ1-1, with TRBD1 matching 7 bases. Germline V gives CDR1 SGHDT, CDR2 YYEEEE. V was clipped by 0 bases and J by 5 bases; unmatched bases: 4. The CDR3 has 14 amino acids.

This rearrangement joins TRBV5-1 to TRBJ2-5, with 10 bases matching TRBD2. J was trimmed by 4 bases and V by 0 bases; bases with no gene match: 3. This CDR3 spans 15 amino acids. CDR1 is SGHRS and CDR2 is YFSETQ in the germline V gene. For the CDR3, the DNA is TGCGCCAGCAGCTTGGCTGCTAGCGGGGGAGAGACCCAGTACTTC. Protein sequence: CASSLAASGGETQYF.

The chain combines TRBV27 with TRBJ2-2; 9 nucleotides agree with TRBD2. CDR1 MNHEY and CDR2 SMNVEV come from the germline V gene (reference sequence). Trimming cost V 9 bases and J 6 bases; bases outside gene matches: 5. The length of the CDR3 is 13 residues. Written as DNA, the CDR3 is TGTGCCAGTAGGCCTAGCGGGGCCGGGGAGCTGTTTTTT. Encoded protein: CASRPSGAGELFF.

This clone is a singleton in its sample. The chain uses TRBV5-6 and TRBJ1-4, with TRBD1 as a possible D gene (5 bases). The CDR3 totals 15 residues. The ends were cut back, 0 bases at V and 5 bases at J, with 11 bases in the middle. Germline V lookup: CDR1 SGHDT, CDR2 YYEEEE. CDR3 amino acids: CASSLELGGNEKLFF. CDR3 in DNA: TGTGCCAGCAGCTTGGAGCTGGGGGGGAATGAAAAACTGTTTTTT.

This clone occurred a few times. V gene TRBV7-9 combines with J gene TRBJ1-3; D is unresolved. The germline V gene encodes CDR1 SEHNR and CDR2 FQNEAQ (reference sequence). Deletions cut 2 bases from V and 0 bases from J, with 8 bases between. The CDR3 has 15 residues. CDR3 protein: CASSLRGNSGNTIYF. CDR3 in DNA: TGTGCCAGCAGCTTACGGGGTAACTCTGGAAACACCATATATTTT.

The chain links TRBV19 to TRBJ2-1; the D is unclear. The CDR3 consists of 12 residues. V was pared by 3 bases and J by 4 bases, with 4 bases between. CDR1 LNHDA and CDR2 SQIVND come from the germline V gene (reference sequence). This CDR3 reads CASSIRYNEQFF. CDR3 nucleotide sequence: TGTGCCAGTAGTATCCGGTACAATGAGCAGTTCTTC. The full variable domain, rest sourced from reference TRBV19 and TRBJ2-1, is DGGITQSPKYLFRKEGQNVTLSCEQNLNHDAMYWYRQDPGQGLRLIYYSQIVNDFQKGDIAEGYSVSREKKESFPLTVTSAQKNPTAFYLCASSIRYNEQFFGPGTRLTVL.

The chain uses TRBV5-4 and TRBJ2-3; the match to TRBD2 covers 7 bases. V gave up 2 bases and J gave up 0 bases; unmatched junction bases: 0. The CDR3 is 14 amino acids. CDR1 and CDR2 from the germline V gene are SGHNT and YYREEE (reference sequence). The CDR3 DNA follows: TGTGCCAGCAGCTTAGCGGGGAGCACAGATACGCAGTATTTT. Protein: CASSLAGSTDTQYF.

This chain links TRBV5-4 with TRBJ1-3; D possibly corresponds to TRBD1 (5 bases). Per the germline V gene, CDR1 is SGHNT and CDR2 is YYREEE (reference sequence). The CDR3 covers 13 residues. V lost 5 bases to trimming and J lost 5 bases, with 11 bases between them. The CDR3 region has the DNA TGTGCCAGCAGTTTCCAGGGAAGAAACACCATATATTTT. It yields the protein CASSFQGRNTIYF.

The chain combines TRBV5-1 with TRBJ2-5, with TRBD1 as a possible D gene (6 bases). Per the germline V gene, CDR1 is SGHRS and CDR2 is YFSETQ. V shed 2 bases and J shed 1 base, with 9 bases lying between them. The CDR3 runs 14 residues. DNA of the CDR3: TGCGCCAGCAGCTTTGGGACAAGCCAAGAGACCCAGTACTTC. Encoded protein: CASSFGTSQETQYF.

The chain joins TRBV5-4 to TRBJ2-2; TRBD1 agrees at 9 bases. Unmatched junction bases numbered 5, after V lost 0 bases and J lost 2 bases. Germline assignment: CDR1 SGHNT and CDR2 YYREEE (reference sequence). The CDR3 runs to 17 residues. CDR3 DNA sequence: TGTGCCAGCAGCTTGGGACAGGGGGAAGTAAACACCGGGGAGCTGTTTTTT. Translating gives CASSLGQGEVNTGELFF.

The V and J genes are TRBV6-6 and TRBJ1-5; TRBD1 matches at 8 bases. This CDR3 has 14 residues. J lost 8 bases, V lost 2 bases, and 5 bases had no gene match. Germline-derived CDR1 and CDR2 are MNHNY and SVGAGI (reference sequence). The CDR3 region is CASSYGQGDEPQHF. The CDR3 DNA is TGTGCCAGCAGTTACGGACAGGGCGACGAGCCCCAGCATTTT.

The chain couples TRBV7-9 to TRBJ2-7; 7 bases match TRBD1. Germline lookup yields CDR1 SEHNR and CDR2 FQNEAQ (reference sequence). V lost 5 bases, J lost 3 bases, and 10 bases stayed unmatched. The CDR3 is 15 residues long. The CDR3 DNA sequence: TGTGCCAGCAGCGGTGGGACAGACAACATCTACGAGCAGTACTTC. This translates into CASSGGTDNIYEQYF.

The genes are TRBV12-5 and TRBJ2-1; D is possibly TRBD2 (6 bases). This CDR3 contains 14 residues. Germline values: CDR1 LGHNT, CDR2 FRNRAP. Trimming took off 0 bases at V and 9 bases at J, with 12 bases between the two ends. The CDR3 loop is CASGLVQSGVEQFF. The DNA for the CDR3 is TGTGCTAGTGGTTTGGTACAGTCGGGGGTTGAGCAGTTCTTC.

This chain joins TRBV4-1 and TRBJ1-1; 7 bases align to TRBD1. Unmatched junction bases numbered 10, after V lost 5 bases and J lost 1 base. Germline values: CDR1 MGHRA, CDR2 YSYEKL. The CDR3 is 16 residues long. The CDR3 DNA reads TGCGCCAGCAGCATAAGTGAGGACAGGACGAACACTGAAGCTTTCTTT. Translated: CASSISEDRTNTEAFF.

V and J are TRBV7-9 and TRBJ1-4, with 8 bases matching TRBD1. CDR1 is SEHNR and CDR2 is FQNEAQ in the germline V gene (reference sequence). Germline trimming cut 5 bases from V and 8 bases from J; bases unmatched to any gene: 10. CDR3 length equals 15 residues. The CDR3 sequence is CASSLRQGKGEKLFF. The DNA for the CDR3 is TGTGCCAGCAGCCTAAGACAGGGGAAAGGAGAAAAACTGTTTTTT.

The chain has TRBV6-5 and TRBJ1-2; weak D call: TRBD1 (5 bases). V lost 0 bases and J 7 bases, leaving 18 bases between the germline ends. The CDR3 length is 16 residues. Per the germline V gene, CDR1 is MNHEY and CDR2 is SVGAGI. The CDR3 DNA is TGTGCCAGCAGTTACTCCGCCGTGACAGTCCAAGGTGGCTACACCTTC. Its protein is CASSYSAVTVQGGYTF.

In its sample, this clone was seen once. CDR3 amino acids: CASSNTGTFSGTDTQYF. DNA for the CDR3: TGTGCCAGTAGTAATACCGGGACTTTCTCAGGGACAGATACGCAGTATTTT. The chain is built from TRBV19 and TRBJ2-3, with D perhaps matching TRBD2 (6 bases). In germline, CDR1 is LNHDA, CDR2 SQIVND (reference sequence). Trimming left V 4 bases short and J 3 bases short, with 20 bases between. The CDR3 consists of 17 residues.

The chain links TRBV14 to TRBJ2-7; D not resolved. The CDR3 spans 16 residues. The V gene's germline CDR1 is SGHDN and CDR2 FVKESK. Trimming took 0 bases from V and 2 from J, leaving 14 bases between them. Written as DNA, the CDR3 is TGTGCCAGCAGCCAAGATTCCGTCAGAGGAACCTACGAGCAGTACTTC. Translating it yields CASSQDSVRGTYEQYF.

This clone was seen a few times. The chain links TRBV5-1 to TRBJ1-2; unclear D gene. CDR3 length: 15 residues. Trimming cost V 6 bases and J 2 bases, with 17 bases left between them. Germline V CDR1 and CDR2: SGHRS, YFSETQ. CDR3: CASTPREGSNYGYTF. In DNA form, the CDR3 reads TGCGCCAGCACCCCCCGGGAGGGCTCGAACTATGGCTACACCTTC.

The CDR3 DNA sequence: TGTGCCAGCAGCTGGTCTAGCGGGGGGTACCCTGAGCAGTTCTTC. It codes for CASSWSSGGYPEQFF. V gene TRBV11-2 combines with J gene TRBJ2-1, with 11 bases aligning to TRBD2. Unmatched junction bases numbered 8, after V lost 4 bases and J lost 9 bases. Germline V gives CDR1 SGHAT, CDR2 FQNNGV. The CDR3 length is 15 residues.

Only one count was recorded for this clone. CDR3 DNA: TGTGCCAGCAGCGTCCTTACGGGCACAGATACGCAGTATTTT. It codes for CASSVLTGTDTQYF. The chain couples TRBV5-4 to TRBJ2-3; unclear D gene. CDR1 and CDR2 (germline): SGHNT, YYREEE (reference sequence). This CDR3 has 14 amino acids. V was clipped by 4 bases and J by 1 base, with 10 bases between them.

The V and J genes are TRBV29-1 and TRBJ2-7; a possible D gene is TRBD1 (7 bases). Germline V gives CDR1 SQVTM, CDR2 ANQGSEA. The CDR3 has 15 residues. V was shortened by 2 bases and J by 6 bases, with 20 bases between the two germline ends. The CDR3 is CSVEPRQGLSGEQYF. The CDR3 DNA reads TGCAGCGTTGAACCCCGACAGGGACTTTCGGGCGAGCAGTACTTC.

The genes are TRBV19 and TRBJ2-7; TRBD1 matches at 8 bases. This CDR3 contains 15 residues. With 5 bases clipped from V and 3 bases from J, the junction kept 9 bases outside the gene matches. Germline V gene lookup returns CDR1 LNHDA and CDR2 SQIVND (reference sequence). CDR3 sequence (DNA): TGTGCCAGTAGTCTAGGACAGGGATCTTTCTACGAGCAGTACTTC. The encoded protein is CASSLGQGSFYEQYF. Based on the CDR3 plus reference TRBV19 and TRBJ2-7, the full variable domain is DGGITQSPKYLFRKEGQNVTLSCEQNLNHDAMYWYRQDPGQGLRLIYYSQIVNDFQKGDIAEGYSVSREKKESFPLTVTSAQKNPTAFYLCASSLGQGSFYEQYFGPGTRLTVT.

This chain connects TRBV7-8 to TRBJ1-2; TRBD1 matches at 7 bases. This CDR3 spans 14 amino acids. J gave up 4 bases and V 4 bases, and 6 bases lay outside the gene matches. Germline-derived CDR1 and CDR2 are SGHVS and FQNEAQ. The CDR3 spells CASSSTGEGYGYTF. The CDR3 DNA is TGTGCCAGCAGCTCTACAGGGGAAGGCTATGGCTACACCTTC.

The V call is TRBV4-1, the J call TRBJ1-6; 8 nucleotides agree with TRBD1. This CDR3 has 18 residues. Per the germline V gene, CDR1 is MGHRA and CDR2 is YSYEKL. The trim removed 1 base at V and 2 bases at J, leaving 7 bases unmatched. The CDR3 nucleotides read TGCGCCAGCAGCCAAGCCCCCCAGGGGGCCACCTATAATTCACCCCTCCACTTT. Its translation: CASSQAPQGATYNSPLHF.

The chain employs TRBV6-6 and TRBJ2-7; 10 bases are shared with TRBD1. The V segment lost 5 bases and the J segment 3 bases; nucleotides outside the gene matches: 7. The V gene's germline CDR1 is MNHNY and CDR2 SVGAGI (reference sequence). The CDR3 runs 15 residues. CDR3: CASSPPTGGFYEQYF. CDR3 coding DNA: TGTGCCAGCAGTCCACCGACAGGGGGCTTCTACGAGCAGTACTTC.

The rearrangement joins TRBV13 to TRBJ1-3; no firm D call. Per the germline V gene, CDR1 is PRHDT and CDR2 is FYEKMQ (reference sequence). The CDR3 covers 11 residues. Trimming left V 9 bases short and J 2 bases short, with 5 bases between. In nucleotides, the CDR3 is TGTGCCAGTAGAGCTGGAAACACCATATATTTT. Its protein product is CASRAGNTIYF.